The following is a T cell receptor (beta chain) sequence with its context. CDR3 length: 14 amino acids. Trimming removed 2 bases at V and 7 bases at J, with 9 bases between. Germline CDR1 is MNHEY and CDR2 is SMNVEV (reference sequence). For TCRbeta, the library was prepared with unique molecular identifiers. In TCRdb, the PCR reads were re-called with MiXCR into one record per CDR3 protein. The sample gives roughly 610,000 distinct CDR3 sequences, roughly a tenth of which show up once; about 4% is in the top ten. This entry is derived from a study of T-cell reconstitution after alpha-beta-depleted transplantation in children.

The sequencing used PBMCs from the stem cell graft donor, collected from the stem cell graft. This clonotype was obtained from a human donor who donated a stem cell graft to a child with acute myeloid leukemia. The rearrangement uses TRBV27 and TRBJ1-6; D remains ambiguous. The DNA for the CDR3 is TGTGCCAGCAGTTTAATTACGGGGAATTCACCCCTCCACTTT. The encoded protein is CASSLITGNSPLHF.